Listed below are T cell receptor beta chains from one sample, sequenced in a study of STAT5B mutations in CD4+ large granular lymphocyte leukemia. Data came from immunoSEQ multiplex PCR; TCRdb stores just in-frame clones and leaves some out. The table lists 20,000 or so clones, approximately 84% of them singletons. Material for sequencing was CD4+ T cells from blood buffy coats. The receptors originated from a human donor in good health. CDR3s include the opening cysteine and the closing phenylalanine or tryptophan. A D gene is named only where the DNA matches it firmly. Not all rows give a size; the values are once, few, many and, for expanded clones, a class.

size,length,D,J,V,DNA,CDR3
once,14,TRBD1,TRBJ1-2,TRBV6-5,TGTGCCAGCAGACGGACAGGGCGGGGCCGTGGCTACACCTTC,CASRRTGRGRGYTF
few,16,TRBD1,TRBJ1-2,TRBV6-5,TGTGCCAGCAGTTACGCCGAGGGACAGGTTCCTGGCGGCTACACCTTC,CASSYAEGQVPGGYTF
NA,13,NA,TRBJ2-7,TRBV15,TGTGCCACCAGCAACATCCCTCGGGGACCGCAGTACTTC,CATSNIPRGPQYF
few,13,NA,TRBJ1-2,TRBV4-2,TGTGCCAGCAGCCAACCGGGTTTAGGTGGCTACACCTTC,CASSQPGLGGYTF
NA,17,TRBD2,TRBJ2-7,TRBV19,TGTGCCAGTAGCCCGGGACTAGCGGGAGGCCCTGCCTACGAGCAGTACTTC,CASSPGLAGGPAYEQYF
NA,17,TRBD2,TRBJ2-1,TRBV7-8,TGTGCCAGCAGCTTAACCCAGACTAGCGGCTCCTACAATGAGCAGTTCTTC,CASSLTQTSGSYNEQFF
NA,15,TRBD2,TRBJ2-7,TRBV14,TGTGCCAGCAGCCAACACGCGGGAGGGCTTTACGAGCAGTACTTC,CASSQHAGGLYEQYF
NA,16,NA,TRBJ2-3,TRBV2,TGTGCCAGCAGTGAGTCGGGGGGCTCAAGCACAGATACGCAGTATTTT,CASSESGGSSTDTQYF
NA,13,NA,TRBJ1-5,TRBV6-1,TGTGCCAGCTGGGAGGGGAGCAATCAGCCCCAGCATTTT,CASWEGSNQPQHF
NA,13,NA,TRBJ1-1,TRBV10-3,TGTGCCATCAGTCCTGACCCCAGGGGTGAAGCTTTCTTT,CAISPDPRGEAFF